This T cell receptor (beta chain) was observed in a study of blood T cell repertoires in COVID-19. In terms of age and location, participants ranged from roughly 18 to 100 years and lived in about two dozen US areas. Participants reported their clinical history, and cohort assignment relied on those reports. Clones were read by immunoSEQ multiplex PCR, and TCRdb kept only the in-frame ones, dropping some. There are around 230,000 clones in the sample; around nine tenths occur only once, and approximately 4.3% lies in the top ten. There are 17 residues in the CDR3. Germline assignment: CDR1 KGHSH and CDR2 LQKENI. V was shortened by 5 bases and J by 4 bases, with 20 bases between the two germline ends.

This chain connects TRBV18 to TRBJ2-2, with a tentative D call TRBD1 (5 bases). The sequence was obtained from a woman between 25 and 40 years old with acute COVID-19. Sequencing was done on a sample of PBMCs or T cells enriched from blood (not recorded which). The CDR3 sequence: CASSALRADYVTGELFF. Here the CDR3 DNA reads TGTGCCAGCTCAGCCCTCAGGGCGGATTATGTCACCGGGGAGCTGTTTTTT.